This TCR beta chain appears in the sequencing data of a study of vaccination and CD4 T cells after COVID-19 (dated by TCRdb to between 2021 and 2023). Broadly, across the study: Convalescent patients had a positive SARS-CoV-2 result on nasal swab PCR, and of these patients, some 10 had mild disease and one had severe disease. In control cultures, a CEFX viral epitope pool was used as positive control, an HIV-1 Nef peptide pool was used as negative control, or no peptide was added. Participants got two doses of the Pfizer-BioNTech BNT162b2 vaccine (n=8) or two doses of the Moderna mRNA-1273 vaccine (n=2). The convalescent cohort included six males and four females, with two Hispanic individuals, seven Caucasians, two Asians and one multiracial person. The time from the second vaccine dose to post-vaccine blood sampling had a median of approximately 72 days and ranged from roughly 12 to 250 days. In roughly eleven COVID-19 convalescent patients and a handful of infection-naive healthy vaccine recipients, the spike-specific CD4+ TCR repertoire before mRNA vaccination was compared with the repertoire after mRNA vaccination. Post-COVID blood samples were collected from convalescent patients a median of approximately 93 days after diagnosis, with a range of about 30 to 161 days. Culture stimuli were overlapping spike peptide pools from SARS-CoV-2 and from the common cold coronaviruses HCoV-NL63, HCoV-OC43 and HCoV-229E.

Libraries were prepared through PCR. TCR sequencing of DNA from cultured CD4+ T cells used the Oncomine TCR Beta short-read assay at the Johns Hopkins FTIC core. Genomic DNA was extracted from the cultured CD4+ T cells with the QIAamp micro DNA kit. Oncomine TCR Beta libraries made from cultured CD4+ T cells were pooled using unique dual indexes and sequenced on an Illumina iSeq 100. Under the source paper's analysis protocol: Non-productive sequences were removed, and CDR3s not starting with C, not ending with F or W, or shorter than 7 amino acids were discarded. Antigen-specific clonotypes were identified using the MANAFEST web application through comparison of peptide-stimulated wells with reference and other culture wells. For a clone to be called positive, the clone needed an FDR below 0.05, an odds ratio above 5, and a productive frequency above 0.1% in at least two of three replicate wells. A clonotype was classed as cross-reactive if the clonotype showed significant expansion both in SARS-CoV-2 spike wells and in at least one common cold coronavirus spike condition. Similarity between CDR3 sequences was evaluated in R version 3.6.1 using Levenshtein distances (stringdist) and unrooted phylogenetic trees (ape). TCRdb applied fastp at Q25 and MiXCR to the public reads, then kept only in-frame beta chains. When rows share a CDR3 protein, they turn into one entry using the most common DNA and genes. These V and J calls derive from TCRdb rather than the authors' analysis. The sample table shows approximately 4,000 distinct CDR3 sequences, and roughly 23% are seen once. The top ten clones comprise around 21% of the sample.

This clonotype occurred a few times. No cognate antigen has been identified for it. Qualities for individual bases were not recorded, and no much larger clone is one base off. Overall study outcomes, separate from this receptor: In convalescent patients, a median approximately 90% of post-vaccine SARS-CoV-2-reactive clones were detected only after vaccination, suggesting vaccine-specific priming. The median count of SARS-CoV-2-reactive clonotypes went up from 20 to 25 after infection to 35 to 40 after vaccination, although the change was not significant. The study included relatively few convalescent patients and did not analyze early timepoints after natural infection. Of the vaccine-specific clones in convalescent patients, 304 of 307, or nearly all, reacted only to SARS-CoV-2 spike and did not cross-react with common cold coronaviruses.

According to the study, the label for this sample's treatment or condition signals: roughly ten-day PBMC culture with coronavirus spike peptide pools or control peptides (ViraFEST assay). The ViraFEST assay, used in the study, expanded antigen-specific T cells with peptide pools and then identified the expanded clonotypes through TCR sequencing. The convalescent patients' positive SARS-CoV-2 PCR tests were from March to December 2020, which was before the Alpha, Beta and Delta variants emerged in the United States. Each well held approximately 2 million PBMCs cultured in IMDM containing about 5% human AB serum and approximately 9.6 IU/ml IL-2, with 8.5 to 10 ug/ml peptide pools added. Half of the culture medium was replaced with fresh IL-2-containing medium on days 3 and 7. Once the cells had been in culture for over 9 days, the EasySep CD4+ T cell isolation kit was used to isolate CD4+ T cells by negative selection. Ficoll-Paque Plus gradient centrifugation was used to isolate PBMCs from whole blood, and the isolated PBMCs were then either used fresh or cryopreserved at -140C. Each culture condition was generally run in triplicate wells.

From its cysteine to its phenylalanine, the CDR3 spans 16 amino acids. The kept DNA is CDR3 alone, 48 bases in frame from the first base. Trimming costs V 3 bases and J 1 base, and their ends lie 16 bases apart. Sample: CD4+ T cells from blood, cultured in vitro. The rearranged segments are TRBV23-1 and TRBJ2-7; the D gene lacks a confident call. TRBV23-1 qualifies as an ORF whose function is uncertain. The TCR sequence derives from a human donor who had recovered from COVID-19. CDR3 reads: CASSHPAFSLSYEQYF. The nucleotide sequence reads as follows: TGCGCCAGCAGTCACCCGGCGTTCTCCCTATCCTACGAGCAGTACTTC.